This entry concerns a single T cell receptor (beta chain). The target of this receptor is not known. Base-call qualities are not available, and no considerably larger clone is one nucleotide away. Libraries were constructed by the immunoSEQ multiplex PCR assay. TCRdb stores this immuneACCESS table with in-frame sequences only. Part of the clones is absent; in the studies checked, under half of the shortfall reflects unresolved V genes, and no reason is known for the rest. A total of roughly 550,000 clones appear in this sample, about 80% of them only once. The ten top clones hold 0.013% of the sample. The sample belongs to a study of shared T cell receptors in the human thymus listed by TCRdb under 2021. Context from the whole study: The study examined how the human thymus generates shared, self-reactive T-cell receptor alpha chains.

The cysteine opens and the phenylalanine closes a CDR3 of 13 amino acids. Only CDR3 DNA remains: 39 bases, in frame from the first base. CDR1 is given as SGHTA and CDR2 as FQGNSA, both from the germline V gene. Trimming removed 5 bases from V and 0 bases from J, leaving 7 bases between the germline ends. This sample also appeared in a second study, on human thymus T cells. As the second study states: The donors were immunologically healthy infants in Finland who had open corrective cardiac surgery for congenital heart defects. The thymus tissue came from surgical resects taken out during corrective cardiac surgery. V and J gene segment usage appeared biased in both thymic and peripheral blood repertoires. According to the related research, thymic TCR repertoires were highly overlapping among unrelated individuals. The study described the TCR alpha and beta repertoires in roughly 8 infant thymus samples and a few matching peripheral blood samples. Donor ages ranged from roughly 7 to 250 days, and the cohort comprised six or seven male and two female infants. Thymocytes were freed from the tissue by mechanical means and kept at -70 degrees C as pellets of roughly 9-34 million cells. A QIAsymphony instrument was used to extract genomic DNA from the frozen cell pellets. TCRB and TCRAD loci were amplified from a standardized quantity of quality-controlled genomic DNA using the immunoSEQ multiplex PCR assay. The amplicons spanned the V(D)J region and were long enough to cover the CDR3 and allow V and J genes to be identified. The amplicons were sequenced on an Illumina platform via the commercial immunoSEQ service. Primer bias and sequencing errors were corrected as previously described, and TCRAD and TCRB definitions were based on the IMGT database. The repertoires were analysed using immunoSEQ Analyzer 3.0 and VDJTools for basic statistics, V/J segment usage, diversity estimates, rarefaction and pairwise overlap. Diversity was estimated using the Chao1, ChaoE, Efron-Thisted, Shannon and inverse Simpson indices, and was also estimated on datasets down-sampled to the size of the smallest sample. Repertoire overlap used strict matching of CDR3 nucleotide sequence, V gene and J gene, with Jaccard-based multidimensional scaling clustering. Thymus samples yielded on average around 800,000 unique TCRB clonotypes, compared with 75,000 to 100,000 from blood samples.

The clonotype comes from a boy younger than two with a congenital heart defect. Donor details come from another sample of the same person, matched by shared clones. The V gene is TRBV7-2 and the J gene is TRBJ1-2; TRBD1 could be the D gene, as 6 bases match. Sample: thymocytes. The CDR3 region has the sequence CASSRQANYGYTF. The DNA sequence is TGTGCCAGCAGCAGACAGGCTAACTATGGCTACACCTTC. Where the CDR3 stops, the reference TRBV7-2 and TRBJ1-2 genes take over; the full variable domain is GAGVSQSPSNKVTEKGKDVELRCDPISGHTALYWYRQSLGQGLEFLIYFQGNSAPDKSGLPSDRFSAERTGGSVSTLTIQRTQQEDSAVYLCASSRQANYGYTFGSGTRLTVV.